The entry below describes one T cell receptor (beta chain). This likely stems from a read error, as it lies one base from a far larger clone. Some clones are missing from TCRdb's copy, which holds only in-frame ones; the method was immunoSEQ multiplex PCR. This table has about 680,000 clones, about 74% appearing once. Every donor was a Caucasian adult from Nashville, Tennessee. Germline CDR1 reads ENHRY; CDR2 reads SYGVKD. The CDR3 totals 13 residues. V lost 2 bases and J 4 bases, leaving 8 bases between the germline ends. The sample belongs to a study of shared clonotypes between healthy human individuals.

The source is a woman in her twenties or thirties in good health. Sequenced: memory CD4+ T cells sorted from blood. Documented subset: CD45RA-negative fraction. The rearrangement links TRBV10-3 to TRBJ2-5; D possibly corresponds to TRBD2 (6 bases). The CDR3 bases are TGTGCCATCAGTGAGGGGCGGGGAGAGACCCAGTACTTC. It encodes CAISEGRGETQYF.